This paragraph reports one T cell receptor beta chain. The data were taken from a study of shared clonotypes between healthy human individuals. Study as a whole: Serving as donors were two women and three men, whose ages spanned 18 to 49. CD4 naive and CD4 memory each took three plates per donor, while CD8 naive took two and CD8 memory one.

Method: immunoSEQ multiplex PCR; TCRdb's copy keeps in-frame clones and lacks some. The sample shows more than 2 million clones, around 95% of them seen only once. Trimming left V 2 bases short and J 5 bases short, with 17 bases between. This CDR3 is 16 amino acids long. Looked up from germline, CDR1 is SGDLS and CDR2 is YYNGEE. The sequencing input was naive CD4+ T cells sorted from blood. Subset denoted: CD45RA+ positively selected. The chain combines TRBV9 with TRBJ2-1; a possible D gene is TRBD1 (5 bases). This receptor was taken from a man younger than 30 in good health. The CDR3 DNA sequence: TGTGCCAGCAGCGTTACGACAGTAGATCCAAACAATGAGCAGTTCTTC. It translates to CASSVTTVDPNNEQFF.